This TCR beta chain was obtained from a study of T cells in localized non-small cell lung cancer. Broader study findings: A median of approximately 57 clones ranked among the top 100 in tumor appeared in adjacent lung. Adjacent uninvolved lung had the highest clonality, suggesting focused antigen responses. Sequencing involved a lone tumor region, leaving heterogeneity possible.

The V gene lost 2 bases and the J gene lost 1 base, with 11 bases spanning the gap. Per the germline V gene, CDR1 is MGHRA and CDR2 is YSYEKL. The CDR3 runs 15 residues. Sequencing used immunoSEQ multiplex PCR; TCRdb keeps in-frame clones, though not all of them. This sample has fewer than 3,000 clones, with 30% to 45% found just once. This clone appeared a single time. Antigen unknown. Material: lung tumor tissue, obtained before any cancer treatment. This TCR derives from a male donor aged 60 or older with stage II squamous cell lung carcinoma. The V gene is TRBV4-1, the J gene TRBJ1-1, with a possible D match to TRBD1 (5 bases). The CDR3 sequence is CASSQPQGANTEAFF. The CDR3 bases are TGCGCCAGCAGCCAACCCCAGGGTGCGAACACTGAAGCTTTCTTT.